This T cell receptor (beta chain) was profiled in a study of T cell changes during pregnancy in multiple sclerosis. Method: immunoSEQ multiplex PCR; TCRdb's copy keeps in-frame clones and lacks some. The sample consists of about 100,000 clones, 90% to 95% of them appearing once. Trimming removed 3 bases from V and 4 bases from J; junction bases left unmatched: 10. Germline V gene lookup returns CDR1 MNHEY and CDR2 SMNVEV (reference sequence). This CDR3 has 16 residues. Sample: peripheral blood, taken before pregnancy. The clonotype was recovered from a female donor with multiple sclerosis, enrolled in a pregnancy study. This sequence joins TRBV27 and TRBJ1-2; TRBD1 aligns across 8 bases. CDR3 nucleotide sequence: TGTGCCAGCAGTTTCTCCACGACAGGGGCGGGCTATGGCTACACCTTC. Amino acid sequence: CASSFSTTGAGYGYTF.